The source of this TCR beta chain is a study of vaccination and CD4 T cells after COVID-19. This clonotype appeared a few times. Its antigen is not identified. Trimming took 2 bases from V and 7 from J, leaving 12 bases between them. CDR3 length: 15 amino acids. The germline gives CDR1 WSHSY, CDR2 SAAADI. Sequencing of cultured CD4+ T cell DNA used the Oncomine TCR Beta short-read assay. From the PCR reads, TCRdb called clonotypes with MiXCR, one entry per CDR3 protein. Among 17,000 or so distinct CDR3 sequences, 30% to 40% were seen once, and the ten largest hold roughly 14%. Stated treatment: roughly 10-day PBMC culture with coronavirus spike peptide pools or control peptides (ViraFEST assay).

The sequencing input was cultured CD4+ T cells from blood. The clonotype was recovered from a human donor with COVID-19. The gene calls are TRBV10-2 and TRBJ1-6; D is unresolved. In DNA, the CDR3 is TGCGCCAGCAGTGAGATACGGACGGGCAATTCACCCCTCCACTTT. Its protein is CASSEIRTGNSPLHF.